These 24 T cell receptor beta chains came from one sample sequenced in a study of blood T cell repertoires in COVID-19. Measured with immunoSEQ multiplex PCR; TCRdb has only the in-frame clones, and not every one. The table records around 73,000 clones, 70% to 85% of them present only once. Sequencing was done on a sample of peripheral blood. These receptors were taken from a woman aged 55-69 years with acute or convalescent COVID-19.

This clone was seen a single time. The CDR3 nucleotides are TGTGCCAGCTCACCTTCGGGTGGGAGGGCCAACGAGCAGTACTTC. It translates to CASSPSGGRANEQYF. The chain has TRBV18 and TRBJ2-7; 7 bases agree with TRBD2. V dropped 3 bases and J dropped 5; count of bases not matched to a gene: 10. CDR1 KGHSH and CDR2 LQKENI come from the germline V gene. There are 15 residues in the CDR3.

The chain joins TRBV7-9 to TRBJ1-1, with D unclear. The CDR3 contains 15 residues. Germline values: CDR1 SEHNR, CDR2 FQNEAQ (reference sequence). V dropped 5 bases and J dropped 1 base, with 14 bases sitting between them. Written as DNA, the CDR3 is TGTGCCAGCAGCGCACTAGGGCGGAGGAACACTGAAGCTTTCTTT. Translated: CASSALGRRNTEAFF. Using reference TRBV7-9 and TRBJ1-1 for the parts outside the CDR3, the full variable domain is DTGVSQNPRHKITKRGQNVTFRCDPISEHNRLYWYRQTLGQGPEFLTYFQNEAQLEKSRLLSDRFSAERPKGSFSTLEIQRTEQGDSAMYLCASSALGRRNTEAFFGQGTRLTVV.

V usage is TRBV24-1 and J usage is TRBJ2-2; 9 bases fit TRBD1. Germline V gene lookup returns CDR1 KGHDR and CDR2 SFDVKD. The CDR3 has 15 amino acids. The ends lost 4 bases at V and 9 bases at J; junction bases unmatched: 8. CDR3 in DNA: TGTGCCACCAGTGACCCCGGGACAGGGCTGAGGGAGCTGTTTTTT. Amino acid sequence: CATSDPGTGLRELFF.

In DNA form, the CDR3 reads TGTGCCAGCAGCGCCTCTAGCTCAGAGACCCAGTACTTC. Protein: CASSASSSETQYF. The chain is built from TRBV9 and TRBJ2-5; D is possibly TRBD2 (5 bases). The V and J ends lost 3 bases and 4 bases respectively, with 10 bases between them. This CDR3 is built from 13 residues. Per germline, CDR1 SGDLS and CDR2 YYNGEE.

J is TRBJ2-3 and V is TRBV4-1, with 9 nucleotides matching TRBD2. V trimming: 3 bases; J trimming: 4 bases; junction bases outside the gene matches: 2. Per the germline V gene, CDR1 is MGHRA and CDR2 is YSYEKL. This CDR3 is built from 14 residues. The CDR3 loop is CASSHSSGADTQYF. The CDR3 bases are TGCGCCAGCAGCCATTCTAGCGGGGCAGATACGCAGTATTTT.

The rearrangement links TRBV20-1 to TRBJ1-2; maybe TRBD1 (5 bases). CDR1 and CDR2 from the germline V gene are DFQATT and SNEGSKA (reference sequence). The CDR3 has 10 amino acids. The CDR3 sequence is CRALGGGYTF. The CDR3 coding sequence is TGCAGGGCGTTGGGGGGTGGCTACACCTTC.

The V call is TRBV24-1, the J call TRBJ1-2; D might be TRBD1 (5 bases). Germline values: CDR1 KGHDR, CDR2 SFDVKD. The V end was cut by 9 bases, the J end by 7 bases, with 17 bases between. The CDR3 spans 13 residues. CDR3 nucleotides: TGTGCCACCGGAGGCCCAGGCGGGGGTGGCTACACCTTC. As protein: CATGGPGGGGYTF.

V usage is TRBV6-5 and J usage is TRBJ1-3; 7 nucleotides match TRBD1. The V and J ends lost 7 bases and 2 bases, in that order; junction bases with no gene match: 8. CDR1 MNHEY and CDR2 SVGAGI come from the germline V gene. The CDR3 is 15 residues long. Written as DNA, the CDR3 is TGTGCCAGCAAACCGACAGGGCCCACTGGAAACACCATATATTTT. Translated: CASKPTGPTGNTIYF.

This chain connects TRBV5-1 to TRBJ2-1; 7 positions agree with TRBD1. This CDR3 is 15 amino acids long. V lost 0 bases to trimming and J lost 2 bases; unmatched junction nucleotides: 2. Looked up from germline, CDR1 is SGHRS and CDR2 is YFSETQ. Here the CDR3 DNA reads TGCGCCAGCAGCTTGGAGGGGACAGCCTACAATGAGCAGTTCTTC. It encodes CASSLEGTAYNEQFF. The full variable domain, with the rest looked up from reference TRBV5-1 and TRBJ2-1, is KAGVTQTPRYLIKTRGQQVTLSCSPISGHRSVSWYQQTPGQGLQFLFEYFSETQRNKGNFPGRFSGRQFSNSRSEMNVSTLELGDSALYLCASSLEGTAYNEQFFGPGTRLTVL.

The chain couples TRBV19 to TRBJ1-4; the D is unclear. V gave up 4 bases and J gave up 2 bases, with 8 bases separating them. The germline CDR1 and CDR2 sequences are LNHDA and SQIVND (reference sequence). There are 14 residues in the CDR3. The CDR3 loop is CASSRRETNEKLFF. In DNA, the CDR3 is TGTGCCAGTAGTAGGAGGGAGACTAATGAAAAACTGTTTTTT. Complete variable domain (other parts from reference TRBV19 and TRBJ1-4): DGGITQSPKYLFRKEGQNVTLSCEQNLNHDAMYWYRQDPGQGLRLIYYSQIVNDFQKGDIAEGYSVSREKKESFPLTVTSAQKNPTAFYLCASSRRETNEKLFFGSGTQLSVL.

CDR3 coding DNA: TGTGCCACCAGTGATCCCGGACAGGGGGTGCGTGGCTACACCTTC. Its translation is CATSDPGQGVRGYTF. The chain has TRBV24-1 and TRBJ1-2, with 10 bases matching TRBD1. V lost 3 bases and J lost 7; bases outside the gene matches: 7. Per germline, CDR1 KGHDR and CDR2 SFDVKD. The CDR3 runs 15 residues.

This clone showed up many times. This chain joins TRBV10-3 and TRBJ1-3, with D possibly being TRBD1 (6 bases). The ends were cut back, 10 bases at V and 4 bases at J, with 11 bases in the middle. The CDR3 consists of 12 residues. Germline V gives CDR1 ENHRY, CDR2 SYGVKD. CDR3 loop: CATTGLGNTIYF. DNA for the CDR3: TGTGCCACCACAGGGCTAGGAAACACCATATATTTT.

The chain joins TRBV19 to TRBJ2-5, with 8 bases that match TRBD1. The CDR3 is 14 residues long. V dropped 5 bases and J dropped 4; count of bases not matched to a gene: 6. Germline CDR1 LNHDA, CDR2 SQIVND (reference sequence). CDR3 region: CASSSGQARETQYF. The DNA for the CDR3 is TGTGCCAGTAGTTCGGGACAGGCACGAGAGACCCAGTACTTC.

In its sample, this clone was seen a few times. The rearrangement links TRBV4-1 to TRBJ1-3, with D hard to call. The germline CDR1 and CDR2 sequences are MGHRA and YSYEKL. This CDR3 comprises 16 residues. The germline V and J ends were trimmed by 3 bases and 0 bases, with 12 bases remaining between them. CDR3 nucleotide sequence: TGCGCCAGCAGCCAGCAGAGATACAGCTCTGGAAACACCATATATTTT. Its protein product is CASSQQRYSSGNTIYF.

The chain employs TRBV5-1 and TRBJ2-7; 10 nucleotides match TRBD1. The germline gives CDR1 SGHRS, CDR2 YFSETQ. CDR3 size: 14 residues. V lost 4 bases and J lost 8; bases outside the gene matches: 9. The CDR3 loop is CASSDRDRGAKQYF. The CDR3 DNA follows: TGCGCCAGCAGCGACCGGGACAGGGGCGCCAAGCAGTACTTC. Together with reference TRBV5-1 and TRBJ2-7, the CDR3 gives the full variable domain: KAGVTQTPRYLIKTRGQQVTLSCSPISGHRSVSWYQQTPGQGLQFLFEYFSETQRNKGNFPGRFSGRQFSNSRSEMNVSTLELGDSALYLCASSDRDRGAKQYFGPGTRLTVT.

The V and J genes are TRBV14 and TRBJ1-2; 8 nucleotides agree with TRBD1. The germline V gene has CDR1 SGHDN and CDR2 FVKESK. V trimming: 3 bases; J trimming: 4 bases; junction bases outside the gene matches: 1. The CDR3 consists of 13 residues. This chain's CDR3 is CASSQDRVYGYTF. CDR3 nucleotide sequence: TGTGCCAGCAGCCAGGACAGGGTCTATGGCTACACCTTC. The full variable domain, with the rest looked up from reference TRBV14 and TRBJ1-2, is EAGVTQFPSHSVIEKGQTVTLRCDPISGHDNLYWYRRVMGKEIKFLLHFVKESKQDESGMPNNRFLAERTGGTYSTLKVQPAELEDSGVYFCASSQDRVYGYTFGSGTRLTVV.

This clone was counted once. The chain carries TRBV5-1 and TRBJ2-5; D uncertain. V gave up 1 base and J gave up 1 base, with 8 bases separating them. CDR3 size: 14 residues. Germline V CDR1 and CDR2: SGHRS, YFSETQ. The CDR3 DNA reads TGCGCCAGCAGCTTGACTACTCGCCAAGAGACCCAGTACTTC. Protein: CASSLTTRQETQYF.

This chain links TRBV7-8 with TRBJ2-7, with 8 bases identical to TRBD1. Germline-derived CDR1 and CDR2 are SGHVS and FQNEAQ. This CDR3 is 15 amino acids long. Trimming cost V 2 bases and J 6 bases; bases outside gene matches: 9. The CDR3, as DNA: TGTGCCAGCAGCTTACGGGGCGGGACAGGCTCCGAGCAGTACTTC. It encodes CASSLRGGTGSEQYF.

V and J are TRBV25-1 and TRBJ1-2; no clear D gene. Germline CDR1 MGHDK, CDR2 SYGVNS. V was clipped by 4 bases and J by 1 base, with 7 bases between them. The CDR3 has 13 residues. The CDR3, as DNA: TGTGCCAGCAGTGCGAGGAATAACTATGGCTACACCTTC. As protein: CASSARNNYGYTF.

This clone was found a few times. This chain connects TRBV30 to TRBJ1-6, with unresolved D. V lost 2 bases and J 9 bases, leaving 11 bases between the germline ends. CDR1 is GTSNPN and CDR2 is SVGIG in the germline V gene (reference sequence). This CDR3 is 13 amino acids long. Written as DNA, the CDR3 is TGTGCCTGGAGTATCGGTGAGAGTTCACCCCTCCACTTT. Its protein is CAWSIGESSPLHF.

The CDR3 region is CASSLPGQIAKNIQYF. The CDR3 region has the DNA TGTGCCAGCAGCTTACCGGGACAGATAGCCAAAAACATTCAGTACTTC. The chain is built from TRBV13 and TRBJ2-4; TRBD1 agrees at 7 bases. The V segment lost 2 bases and the J segment 0 bases; nucleotides outside the gene matches: 4. Germline CDR1 reads PRHDT; CDR2 reads FYEKMQ (reference sequence). The CDR3 extends over 16 amino acids.

Of note for this clone: Mismatch with germline at one junction end may stem from a read error. The chain recombines TRBV5-1 with TRBJ2-2; 7 nucleotides match TRBD1. The CDR3 contains 16 residues. Germline assignment: CDR1 SGHRS and CDR2 YFSETQ. The CDR3: CARSLDGGRGYGELFF. CDR3 DNA sequence: TGCGCCCGCAGCCTGGATGGGGGCAGGGGGTACGGGGAGCTGTTTTTT.

This rearrangement joins TRBV11-2 to TRBJ2-3; 7 nucleotides match TRBD2. This CDR3 spans 15 amino acids. Germline V lookup: CDR1 SGHAT, CDR2 FQNNGV. J was trimmed by 6 bases and V by 3 bases; bases with no gene match: 9. CDR3 in amino acids: CASSFLAVPKDTQYF. The CDR3 coding sequence is TGTGCCAGCAGCTTTCTAGCGGTCCCCAAGGATACGCAGTATTTT.

This chain uses TRBV7-8 with TRBJ1-1, with D possibly being TRBD1 (5 bases). The CDR3 has 16 residues. Deletions cut 3 bases from V and 1 base from J, with 15 bases between. Looked up from germline, CDR1 is SGHVS and CDR2 is FQNEAQ. The CDR3 DNA reads TGTGCCAGCAGCTTGTCAGCAGGGTCCGGGAACACTGAAGCTTTCTTT. Protein sequence: CASSLSAGSGNTEAFF.